The text below deals with one T cell receptor beta chain. What it binds is unknown. Trimming pared 0 bases from V and 8 bases from J, leaving 7 bases between. This CDR3 is 12 amino acids long. Per germline, CDR1 ENHRY and CDR2 SYGVKD. The entry originates in a study of siplizumab effects on memory and regulatory T cells. Per sample, the assay covered 80,000 to 100,000 TCR templates. Sequencing used immunoSEQ multiplex PCR; TCRdb keeps in-frame clones, though not all of them. The top ten hold less than 0.3% of the sample, which has some 40,000 clones, roughly nine tenths seen once. Study outcomes and limitations: The majority of clones, roughly 80-97% of proliferating CD4+ or CD8+ clones, lacked an assignable naive or memory phenotype. Some alloreactive sequences were traceable to unstimulated CD4+ memory cells, and siplizumab significantly reduced them. The mean Treg-derived percentage of mappable alloreactive CD4+ clones was under 75% with siplizumab compared with approximately 30% in controls.

The sample comprised naive CD4+ T cells sorted from blood. The V gene is TRBV10-3, the J gene TRBJ1-2; unclear D gene. This clonotype originated in a human donor in good health. CDR3 DNA: TGTGCCATCAGTGAGTCGGTCGCGGGCTACACCTTC. Translated, it gives CAISESVAGYTF.